The 18 T cell receptor beta chains reported below all come from one sample, sequenced in a study of memory CD4+ T cells and cytomegalovirus serostatus. Clones were read by immunoSEQ multiplex PCR, and TCRdb kept only the in-frame ones, dropping some. The sample has about 50,000 clones, over 75% seen once; the top ten hold under 0.65%. Single viable CD3+CD4+CD8-CD45RO+ cells were sorted as the memory CD4+ T cells. The sample consisted of memory CD4+ T cells from blood. Receptors originate from an adult in good health and CMV-seronegative.

The chain is built from TRBV18 and TRBJ2-1; 9 bases agree with TRBD2. Trimming removed 1 base from V and 5 bases from J; junction bases left unmatched: 3. Germline CDR1 is KGHSH and CDR2 is LQKENI. This CDR3 region has 15 residues. CDR3 sequence: CASSPLAGENNEQFF. The CDR3 bases are TGTGCCAGCTCACCACTAGCGGGGGAGAACAATGAGCAGTTCTTC.

The chain links TRBV30 to TRBJ2-2; D may be TRBD1 (5 bases). Trimming stripped 2 bases from V and 7 bases from J, with 14 bases between. Germline V gene lookup returns CDR1 GTSNPN and CDR2 SVGIG (reference sequence). This CDR3 has 14 amino acids. In DNA, the CDR3 is TGTGCCTGGAGTACATGGGGCTTAGGCGGGGAGCTGTTTTTT. It codes for CAWSTWGLGGELFF.

This chain links TRBV5-1 with TRBJ2-1; 7 positions match TRBD2. The V segment lost 0 bases and the J segment 2 bases; nucleotides outside the gene matches: 2. Germline loops: CDR1 SGHRS, CDR2 YFSETQ. There are 15 residues in the CDR3. The CDR3 protein is CASSLVGGTYNEQFF. The CDR3 DNA reads TGCGCCAGCAGCTTGGTGGGGGGGACCTACAATGAGCAGTTCTTC.

V is TRBV2 and J is TRBJ1-6, with D hard to call. V lost 6 bases and J 5 bases, leaving 5 bases between the germline ends. CDR1 is SNHLY, CDR2 FYNNEI, per germline. The CDR3 is 12 amino acids. Here the CDR3 reads CASRPDNSPLHF. For the CDR3, the DNA is TGTGCCAGCAGGCCAGATAATTCACCCCTCCACTTT.

The chain employs TRBV10-3 and TRBJ1-3; no definite D call. Germline CDR1 ENHRY, CDR2 SYGVKD. The CDR3 spans 13 residues. The V end was cut by 9 bases, the J end by 1 base, with 10 bases between. CDR3 in amino acids: CAIVSGSGNTIYF. The CDR3 DNA reads as TGTGCCATTGTAAGCGGATCTGGAAACACCATATATTTT.

The rearrangement links TRBV9 to TRBJ2-3, with D possibly being TRBD1 (5 bases). Germline V gives CDR1 SGDLS, CDR2 YYNGEE. This CDR3 comprises 14 residues. V shed 4 bases and J shed 5 bases, with 14 bases lying between them. In nucleotides, the CDR3 is TGTGCCAGCAGCCCTGCGGTTCAGGGAGATACGCAGTATTTT. Translating it yields CASSPAVQGDTQYF.

The J gene is TRBJ1-5, the V gene TRBV11-2; no reliable D call. Germline values: CDR1 SGHAT, CDR2 FQNNGV. V was trimmed by 5 bases and J by 4 bases, leaving 9 bases between them. CDR3 size: 13 residues. The DNA of the CDR3 is TGTGCCAGCAGCCAGCAGCTTAATCAGCCCCAGCATTTT. This sequence encodes CASSQQLNQPQHF.

J is TRBJ2-3 and V is TRBV6-5, with a weak D call TRBD2 (6 bases). V gave up 2 bases and J gave up 1 base, with 7 bases separating them. Germline-derived CDR1 and CDR2 are MNHEY and SVGAGI. This CDR3 has 14 residues. CDR3 bases: TGTGCCAGCAGTTACGGCGGGGGCACAGATACGCAGTATTTT. Translation: CASSYGGGTDTQYF.

The rearrangement uses TRBV7-9 and TRBJ1-1; 10 nucleotides line up with TRBD1. The V segment lost 4 bases and the J segment 4 bases; nucleotides outside the gene matches: 9. The V gene's germline CDR1 is SEHNR and CDR2 FQNEAQ (reference sequence). This CDR3 region has 16 residues. The CDR3 here is CASSSQPTGGFTEAFF. For the CDR3, the DNA is TGTGCCAGCAGCTCCCAACCGACAGGGGGCTTCACTGAAGCTTTCTTT.

The chain combines TRBV5-1 with TRBJ1-6; D is undetermined. Germline CDR1 reads SGHRS; CDR2 reads YFSETQ. The length of the CDR3 is 14 residues. Between the trimmed V and J ends, which lost 0 bases and 7 bases, there was a span of 8 bases. The chain's CDR3 is CASSLGRSNSPLHF. DNA for the CDR3: TGCGCCAGCAGCTTGGGGAGATCCAATTCACCCCTCCACTTT.

V and J are TRBV2 and TRBJ2-5, with D tentatively TRBD1 or TRBD2 (6 bases each). This CDR3 is 14 amino acids long. Per the germline V gene, CDR1 is SNHLY and CDR2 is FYNNEI. V was pared by 7 bases and J by 3 bases, with 15 bases between. This chain's CDR3 is CASKRFGGEETQYF. In nucleotides, the CDR3 is TGTGCCAGCAAGCGGTTCGGGGGCGAAGAGACCCAGTACTTC.

This clone was detected only a few times. The chain recombines TRBV28 with TRBJ2-4, with a tentative D call TRBD2 (6 bases). The germline CDR1 and CDR2 sequences are MDHEN and SYDVKM. The CDR3 covers 13 residues. With 6 bases removed from V and 6 bases from J, the gap between germline ends came to 12 bases. CDR3 nucleotide sequence: TGTGCCAGCAGGATGGGAGGCGGAAACATTCAGTACTTC. Translating it yields CASRMGGGNIQYF.

The chain's CDR3 is CASSWFETAEKLFF. CDR3 DNA sequence: TGTGCCAGCAGCTGGTTCGAGACAGCAGAAAAACTGTTTTTT. V and J are TRBV5-6 and TRBJ1-4, with D tentatively TRBD1 (5 bases). This CDR3 has 14 amino acids. Trimming pared 3 bases from V and 8 bases from J, leaving 14 bases between. Looked up from germline, CDR1 is SGHDT and CDR2 is YYEEEE.

V gene TRBV18 combines with J gene TRBJ1-1, with no clear D. The germline CDR1 and CDR2 sequences are KGHSH and LQKENI. CDR3 length equals 12 residues. V lost 2 bases and J lost 7, with 8 bases in between. CDR3 nucleotide sequence: TGTGCCAGCTCACCAGTAGGCAGTGAAGCTTTCTTT. This translates into CASSPVGSEAFF.

The chain is built from TRBV5-1 and TRBJ2-2; 11 bases map to TRBD2. The CDR3 sequence is 16 residues long. V dropped 4 bases and J dropped 2; count of bases not matched to a gene: 4. Looked up from germline, CDR1 is SGHRS and CDR2 is YFSETQ. CDR3 bases: TGCGCCAGCAGCCCCGGGACTAGCGGAAACACCGGGGAGCTGTTTTTT. As protein: CASSPGTSGNTGELFF.

The chain couples TRBV5-4 to TRBJ1-2, with D unresolved. Germline CDR1 SGHNT, CDR2 YYREEE (reference sequence). This CDR3 has 12 amino acids. V gave up 0 bases and J gave up 6 bases, with 6 bases separating them. CDR3 coding DNA: TGTGCCAGCAGCTTGGGCCTCGATGGCTACACCTTC. It codes for CASSLGLDGYTF.

The rearrangement links TRBV2 to TRBJ1-4; D not certain. Trimming pared 7 bases from V and 7 bases from J, leaving 19 bases between. Germline-derived CDR1 and CDR2 are SNHLY and FYNNEI. The CDR3 is 15 amino acids. CDR3 nucleotide sequence: TGTGCCAGCACCGAGGGTGGGGTGAGCGGTGAAAAACTGTTTTTT. Amino acids: CASTEGGVSGEKLFF.

This clone was observed a few times. The chain uses TRBV10-1 and TRBJ1-6; TRBD1 matches 8 bases. The CDR3 extends over 15 amino acids. The germline V gene has CDR1 WNHNN and CDR2 SYGVQD (reference sequence). J lost 7 bases, V lost 8 bases, and 10 bases had no gene match. The CDR3 DNA is TGCGCCAGCGGTCAGCCTCGACAGGGGAATTCACCCCTCCACTTT. Translating gives CASGQPRQGNSPLHF.